This T cell receptor (beta chain) was captured in a study of T cell changes during pregnancy in multiple sclerosis. The CDR3 loop spans 21 amino acids. The germline CDR1 and CDR2 sequences are LGHNA and YSLEER. The germline V and J ends were trimmed by 1 base and 4 bases, with 28 bases remaining between them. TCRdb keeps only in-frame clones here, not all; method: immunoSEQ multiplex PCR. The table has tens of thousands of clones, roughly nine tenths seen once. This sequence joins TRBV4-3 and TRBJ1-4, with no clear D. Here the sequenced sample was CD4+ T cells from peripheral blood mononuclear cells, taken in the first trimester of pregnancy. The sequence was obtained from a female donor with multiple sclerosis, enrolled in a pregnancy study. For the CDR3, the DNA is TGCGCCAGCAGCCAAGCCACTCCGTGTCTTCCCACGCTGGTAAGTAATGAAAAACTGTTTTTT. Translation: CASSQATPCLPTLVSNEKLFF.